These 27 T cell receptor beta chains were all obtained from the same sample, sequenced in a study of shared clonotypes between healthy human individuals. TCRdb keeps only in-frame clones here, not all; method: immunoSEQ multiplex PCR. The table lists just over 2,000,000 clones, roughly 95% of them singletons. CD8 cells classed as naive were CD45RO-negative and positively selected for CCR7, excluding terminally differentiated effector memory CD45RA+ cells. The sequenced material came from naive CD8+ T cells sorted from blood. All receptors come from a man aged 18 to 35 in good health.

A remark on this clone: Other DNA sequences of this sample code for an identical CDR3. The J gene is TRBJ2-7, the V gene TRBV9; TRBD1 aligns across 11 bases. The germline gives CDR1 SGDLS, CDR2 YYNGEE. CDR3 length: 15 amino acids. V shed 3 bases, J shed 1 base, and the junction held 3 bases outside the gene matches. The DNA for the CDR3 is TGTGCCAGCAGCGCCGGACAGGGGGCTTCCTACGAGCAGTACTTC. Residues: CASSAGQGASYEQYF.

V usage is TRBV7-9 and J usage is TRBJ2-7, with a tentative D call TRBD1 (5 bases). Trimming took off 1 base at V and 5 bases at J, with 9 bases between the two ends. There are 13 residues in the CDR3. The germline V gene encodes CDR1 SEHNR and CDR2 FQNEAQ (reference sequence). CDR3 in DNA: TGTGCCAGCAGCTTAGAAGGGGCGCACGAGCAGTACTTC. Translation gives CASSLEGAHEQYF.

This clone was picked up one time. This chain joins TRBV10-3 and TRBJ2-2; D assignment may be TRBD1 or TRBD2 (5 bases each). V gave up 4 bases and J gave up 1 base, with 13 bases separating them. In germline, CDR1 is ENHRY, CDR2 SYGVKD. The CDR3 is 16 residues long. The CDR3 protein is CAISVQETMNTGELFF. The CDR3 bases are TGTGCCATCAGTGTACAGGAGACTATGAACACCGGGGAGCTGTTTTTT.

This chain connects TRBV10-3 to TRBJ1-4; D remains unclear. The germline V gene has CDR1 ENHRY and CDR2 SYGVKD. The CDR3 contains 15 residues. V lost 5 bases to trimming and J lost 1 base, with 11 bases between them. The CDR3 DNA sequence: TGTGCCATCAGTACCTCGGACCTAACTAATGAAAAACTGTTTTTT. Translation gives CAISTSDLTNEKLFF.

This clone appeared a single time. V usage is TRBV6-5 and J usage is TRBJ1-5, with unresolved D. V shed 0 bases and J shed 6 bases, with 6 bases lying between them. The CDR3 spans 13 residues. CDR1 and CDR2 from the germline V gene are MNHEY and SVGAGI. The CDR3 coding sequence is TGTGCCAGCAGTTACTCGAAAGGTCAGCCCCAGCATTTT. Protein sequence: CASSYSKGQPQHF.

The chain recombines TRBV6-1 with TRBJ1-3; D unresolved. V was shortened by 6 bases and J by 2 bases, with 11 bases between the two germline ends. Germline CDR1 is MNHNS and CDR2 is SASEGT. There are 14 residues in the CDR3. The DNA for the CDR3 is TGTGCCAGCAGCTTCGGAGAAGCTGGAAACACCATATATTTT. This gives the protein CASSFGEAGNTIYF.

The chain joins TRBV29-1 to TRBJ2-5; 9 bases match TRBD1. The length of the CDR3 is 14 residues. Germline V lookup: CDR1 SQVTM, CDR2 ANQGSEA. V shed 4 bases, J shed 5 bases, and the junction held 8 bases outside the gene matches. The CDR3 spells CSVGGDRVWETQYF. The CDR3 DNA reads TGCAGCGTTGGGGGGGACAGGGTATGGGAGACCCAGTACTTC.

The V call is TRBV4-3, the J call TRBJ2-3; D ambiguous. CDR3 length: 15 amino acids. Germline V gene data show CDR1 as LGHNA and CDR2 as YSLEER. Trimming removed 0 bases at V and 3 bases at J, with 10 bases between. CDR3 DNA sequence: TGCGCCAGCAGCCAAGAGCGACCCTGGACAGATACGCAGTATTTT. It codes for CASSQERPWTDTQYF.

As to this clone: In the same sample, other DNA sequences code for this CDR3. The chain joins TRBV4-1 to TRBJ2-1; the D is unclear. The CDR3 loop spans 13 amino acids. Trimming left V 1 base short and J 6 bases short, with 7 bases between. Germline loops: CDR1 MGHRA, CDR2 YSYEKL. The CDR3, as DNA: TGCGCCAGCAGCCAAGTCTCGGGCAATGAGCAGTTCTTC. Translating gives CASSQVSGNEQFF.

This chain links TRBV2 with TRBJ2-1; TRBD1 agrees at 8 bases. Trimming at V came to 6 bases and at J to 4 bases, leaving 8 bases not matched to a gene. The CDR3 has 15 amino acids. CDR1 is SNHLY and CDR2 is FYNNEI in the germline V gene. The CDR3 nucleotides are TGTGCCAGCAGCTTGATGACAGGGGTGTACAATGAGCAGTTCTTC. The encoded protein is CASSLMTGVYNEQFF.

The rearrangement uses TRBV5-6 and TRBJ1-1, with 7 bases aligning to TRBD1. V gave up 4 bases and J gave up 6 bases; unmatched junction bases: 9. This CDR3 has 14 residues. From germline, CDR1 is SGHDT and CDR2 YYEEEE. The CDR3 DNA reads as TGTGCCAGCAGCCCCTGGGGGACAGCGGCTGAAGCTTTCTTT. As protein: CASSPWGTAAEAFF.

The chain has TRBV5-1 and TRBJ2-3; D is perhaps TRBD2 (5 bases). This CDR3 has 15 amino acids. Trimming cost V 0 bases and J 0 bases, with 8 bases left between them. The V gene's germline CDR1 is SGHRS and CDR2 YFSETQ. CDR3 loop: CASSLDGLSTDTQYF. The CDR3, as DNA: TGCGCCAGCAGCTTGGACGGACTCAGCACAGATACGCAGTATTTT. Using reference TRBV5-1 and TRBJ2-3 for the parts outside the CDR3, the full variable domain is KAGVTQTPRYLIKTRGQQVTLSCSPISGHRSVSWYQQTPGQGLQFLFEYFSETQRNKGNFPGRFSGRQFSNSRSEMNVSTLELGDSALYLCASSLDGLSTDTQYFGPGTRLTVL.

The V and J genes are TRBV7-9 and TRBJ1-2; TRBD1 is a possible D gene (6 bases). V lost 4 bases and J 8 bases, leaving 17 bases between the germline ends. CDR3 size: 14 residues. From germline, CDR1 is SEHNR and CDR2 FQNEAQ (reference sequence). The CDR3: CASSSPGQKSGYTF. The DNA for the CDR3 is TGTGCCAGCAGCTCCCCCGGACAGAAATCCGGCTACACCTTC. Combining the CDR3 with reference TRBV7-9 and TRBJ1-2 gives the whole variable domain DTGVSQNPRHKITKRGQNVTFRCDPISEHNRLYWYRQTLGQGPEFLTYFQNEAQLEKSRLLSDRFSAERPKGSFSTLEIQRTEQGDSAMYLCASSSPGQKSGYTFGSGTRLTVV.

The J gene is TRBJ1-2, the V gene TRBV9; 7 bases map to TRBD1. The CDR3 totals 15 residues. V was clipped by 2 bases and J by 1 base; unmatched bases: 5. From germline, CDR1 is SGDLS and CDR2 YYNGEE. The CDR3 here is CASSVLDRVNYGYTF. CDR3 sequence (DNA): TGTGCCAGCAGCGTCCTAGACAGGGTTAACTATGGCTACACCTTC.

This chain links TRBV11-1 with TRBJ1-2; D may be TRBD1 (5 bases). This CDR3 is built from 13 residues. The germline V gene has CDR1 SGHAT and CDR2 FQDESV (reference sequence). Trimming stripped 0 bases from V and 6 bases from J, with 8 bases between. The CDR3 region is CASSLAWGNGYTF. The CDR3 DNA reads TGTGCCAGCAGCTTAGCTTGGGGGAATGGCTACACCTTC.

The chain is built from TRBV7-8 and TRBJ2-3, with 7 bases that match TRBD1. The germline V gene encodes CDR1 SGHVS and CDR2 FQNEAQ. This CDR3 is built from 15 residues. Unmatched junction bases numbered 5, after V lost 5 bases and J lost 0 bases. CDR3 protein: CASSLPGQSTDTQYF. The CDR3 coding sequence is TGTGCCAGCAGCCTACCGGGACAGAGCACAGATACGCAGTATTTT.

This chain uses TRBV27 with TRBJ1-2, with 7 bases lining up with TRBD1. V lost 7 bases and J lost 5; bases outside the gene matches: 13. The germline V gene has CDR1 MNHEY and CDR2 SMNVEV (reference sequence). The CDR3 length is 15 residues. The CDR3 sequence: CASTSNSGQKYGYTF. The CDR3 DNA is TGTGCCAGCACCTCGAATTCGGGACAGAAATATGGCTACACCTTC.

This clone was seen a few times. The V gene is TRBV7-8, the J gene TRBJ2-7; TRBD1 aligns across 8 bases. Trimming removed 5 bases from V and 7 bases from J; junction bases left unmatched: 7. Germline CDR1 is SGHVS and CDR2 is FQNEAQ. This CDR3 is built from 13 residues. The CDR3 sequence: CASSTDRGWEQYF. The CDR3 DNA reads TGTGCCAGCAGCACTGACAGGGGCTGGGAGCAGTACTTC.

The rearrangement links TRBV6-5 to TRBJ1-1; D uncertain. The length of the CDR3 is 16 residues. The ends were cut back, 0 bases at V and 0 bases at J, with 11 bases in the middle. Germline V lookup: CDR1 MNHEY, CDR2 SVGAGI. This CDR3 is CASSYSIDNLNTEAFF. CDR3 nucleotides: TGTGCCAGCAGTTACTCGATAGATAACCTGAACACTGAAGCTTTCTTT.

The chain recombines TRBV4-1 with TRBJ1-2; 8 positions agree with TRBD1. CDR3 length: 15 residues. V lost 1 base to trimming and J lost 6 bases; unmatched junction nucleotides: 7. Germline lookup yields CDR1 MGHRA and CDR2 YSYEKL. CDR3 bases: TGCGCCAGCAGCCAAGGACAGGGGACGTATGATGGCTACACCTTC. This encodes CASSQGQGTYDGYTF.

This chain connects TRBV5-4 to TRBJ2-7; 7 nucleotides line up with TRBD1. Trimming took 6 bases from V and 2 from J; bases not matched to a gene: 5. The V gene's germline CDR1 is SGHNT and CDR2 YYREEE (reference sequence). The CDR3 is 13 residues long. The CDR3 region is CASKAGGTYEQYF. The DNA of the CDR3 is TGTGCCAGCAAGGCAGGGGGTACCTACGAGCAGTACTTC.

Comments on this clone: In the same sample, other DNA sequences code for this CDR3. This chain links TRBV28 with TRBJ2-7; no definite D call. The V gene's germline CDR1 is MDHEN and CDR2 SYDVKM. The CDR3 runs 12 residues. V was shortened by 3 bases and J by 3 bases, with 6 bases between the two germline ends. The CDR3 DNA reads TGTGCCAGCAGTTTCCCAGGCTACGAGCAGTACTTC. It codes for CASSFPGYEQYF.

This chain connects TRBV9 to TRBJ2-7; 14 bases match TRBD2. The CDR3 has 16 amino acids. Germline-derived CDR1 and CDR2 are SGDLS and YYNGEE. The V segment lost 3 bases and the J segment 3 bases; nucleotides outside the gene matches: 5. Written as DNA, the CDR3 is TGTGCCAGCAGCGAGGGACTAGCGGGGGTACGCTACGAGCAGTACTTC. Translating it yields CASSEGLAGVRYEQYF.

Comment on this clone: Other DNA sequences in this sample translate to the same CDR3. The genes are TRBV27 and TRBJ2-1, with D unresolved. The CDR3 is 12 amino acids. Trimming removed 5 bases at V and 6 bases at J, with 8 bases between. CDR1 and CDR2 from the germline V gene are MNHEY and SMNVEV (reference sequence). The DNA of the CDR3 is TGTGCCAGCAGTCCCCTGGGCAATGAGCAGTTCTTC. Translated, it gives CASSPLGNEQFF.

The chain combines TRBV4-1 with TRBJ2-7, with a weak D call TRBD2 (6 bases). The CDR3 contains 16 residues. Between the trimmed V and J ends, which lost 0 bases and 2 bases, there was a span of 14 bases. CDR1 is MGHRA and CDR2 is YSYEKL in the germline V gene. CDR3 sequence reads: CASSQDWPGETYEQYF. As DNA, the CDR3 is TGCGCCAGCAGCCAAGACTGGCCGGGGGAGACCTACGAGCAGTACTTC.

In its sample, this clone was seen once. The same CDR3 also results from other DNA sequences found in this sample. The chain couples TRBV6-5 to TRBJ2-7; the D gene is possibly TRBD2 (5 bases). The V end lost 2 bases, the J end lost 4 bases, and 6 bases lay between the germline ends. Per the germline V gene, CDR1 is MNHEY and CDR2 is SVGAGI. The length of the CDR3 is 12 residues. The CDR3 DNA reads as TGTGCCAGCAGTTACGAGGGTTACGAGCAGTACTTC. Translated, it gives CASSYEGYEQYF.

V usage is TRBV28 and J usage is TRBJ2-7, with 10 bases matching TRBD2. Trimming at V came to 3 bases and at J to 1 base, leaving 15 bases not matched to a gene. The CDR3 has 19 residues. Germline assignment: CDR1 MDHEN and CDR2 SYDVKM. DNA of the CDR3: TGTGCCAGCAGTTTGGGGAGGCGGGCTAGCGGGGGACTATCCTACGAGCAGTACTTC. Its translation: CASSLGRRASGGLSYEQYF.